The clone carrying this T cell receptor beta chain has more than one count but fewer than ten. These data belong to a study of blood T cell repertoires in COVID-19. Study as a whole: Samples taken during acute and convalescent COVID-19 were collected in the United States, Italy and Spain.

The protocol was immunoSEQ multiplex PCR, while the TCRdb copy is restricted to in-frame clones and leaves out a portion. The sample carries more than 200,000 clones, approximately 90% recorded once. Recruits, aged about 18 to 95 years, lived in about two dozen US areas. Clinical histories supplied by participants themselves formed the basis of cohort assignment. The CDR3 has 16 amino acids. The germline V gene encodes CDR1 GTSNPN and CDR2 SVGIG (reference sequence). The J segment lost 3 bases and the V segment lost 0 bases, leaving 10 bases of the junction unmatched. The sequence was obtained from a woman younger than 45 with acute COVID-19. The chain uses TRBV30 and TRBJ1-1; 7 nucleotides align to TRBD1. Sequenced sample: PBMCs or T cells enriched from blood (not recorded which). CDR3 region: CAWSVGAGGLYTEAFF. The CDR3 nucleotides are TGTGCCTGGAGTGTAGGGGCAGGGGGTTTATACACTGAAGCTTTCTTT.